This T cell receptor beta chain was sequenced in a study of human T cells and chemical hapten exposure. Study-level information: On 2 cm by 2 cm of upper inner arm skin, sensitization was performed with 2% DPC. Patients additionally received therapeutic doses of diphenylcyclopropenone on the scalp once a week, and this continued throughout the roughly 26-week study.

The library put unique molecular identifiers onto individual cDNA molecules. The authors' processing: Individual samples carried between roughly 23,224 and 700,000 TCRs, with 95,638 as the median. TCRdb analysed the RACE reads with MiXCR anew, one entry per CDR3 protein. The V and J calls were not made by the authors but by TCRdb's processing. This table holds approximately 370,000 distinct CDR3 sequences, about 5% found once. This sample's time point: pre-sensitization, week 0. The treatment denotes: therapeutic diphenylcyclopropenone sensitization with weekly scalp DPC. Trimming pared 3 bases from V and 2 bases from J, leaving 11 bases between. This CDR3 is 14 amino acids long. Germline-derived CDR1 and CDR2 are SNHLY and FYNNEI. This clonotype was observed at least ten times.

This sequence joins TRBV2 and TRBJ2-7, with D maybe TRBD1 (6 bases). This receptor was identified in a woman between 18 and 29 years old with alopecia areata. Some clones in this sample may be carry-over from other donors' samples. The sequences come from whole blood, collected in connection with sensitization to the hapten diphenylcyclopropenone (DPC). The CDR3 reads CASSDKGETYEQYF. The CDR3 coding sequence is TGTGCCAGCAGTGATAAGGGGGAGACCTACGAGCAGTACTTC.